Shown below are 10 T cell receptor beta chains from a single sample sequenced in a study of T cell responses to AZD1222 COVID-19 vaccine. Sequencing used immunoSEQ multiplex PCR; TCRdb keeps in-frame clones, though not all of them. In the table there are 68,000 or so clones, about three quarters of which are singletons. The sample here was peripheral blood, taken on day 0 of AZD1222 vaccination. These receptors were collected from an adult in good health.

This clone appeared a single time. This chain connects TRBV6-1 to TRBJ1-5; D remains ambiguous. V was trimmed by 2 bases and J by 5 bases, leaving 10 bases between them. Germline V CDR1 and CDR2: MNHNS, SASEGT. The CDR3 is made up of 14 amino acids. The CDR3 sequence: CASSENTYYQPQHF. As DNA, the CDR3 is TGTGCCAGCAGTGAAAACACCTACTATCAGCCCCAGCATTTT.

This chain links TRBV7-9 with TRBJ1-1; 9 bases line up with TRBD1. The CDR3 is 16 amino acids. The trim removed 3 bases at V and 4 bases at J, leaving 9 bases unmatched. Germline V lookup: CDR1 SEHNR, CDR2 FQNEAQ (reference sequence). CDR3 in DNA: TGTGCCAGCAGCTTGAACCGGGACAGGGCATTCACTGAAGCTTTCTTT. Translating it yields CASSLNRDRAFTEAFF.

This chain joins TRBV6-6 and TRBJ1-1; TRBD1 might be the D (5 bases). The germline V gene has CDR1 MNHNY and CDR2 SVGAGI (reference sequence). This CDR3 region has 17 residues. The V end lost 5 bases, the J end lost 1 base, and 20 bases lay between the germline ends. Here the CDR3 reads CASSRTSGGDGNTEAFF. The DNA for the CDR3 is TGTGCCAGCAGTCGTACCTCGGGCGGGGACGGGAACACTGAAGCTTTCTTT.

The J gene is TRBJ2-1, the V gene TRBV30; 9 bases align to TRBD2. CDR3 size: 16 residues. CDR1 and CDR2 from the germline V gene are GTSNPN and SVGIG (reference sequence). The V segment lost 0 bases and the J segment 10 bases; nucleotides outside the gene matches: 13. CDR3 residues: CAWSVSAGGPLGEQFF. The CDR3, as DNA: TGTGCCTGGAGTGTATCGGCGGGGGGGCCCCTGGGGGAGCAGTTCTTC.

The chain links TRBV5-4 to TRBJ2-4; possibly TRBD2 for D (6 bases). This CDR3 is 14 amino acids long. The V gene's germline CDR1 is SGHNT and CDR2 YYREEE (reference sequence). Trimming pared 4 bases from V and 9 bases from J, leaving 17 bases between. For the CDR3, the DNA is TGTGCCAGCAGCGCCAGGGAGGACGGGGGCATTCAGTACTTC. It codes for CASSAREDGGIQYF.

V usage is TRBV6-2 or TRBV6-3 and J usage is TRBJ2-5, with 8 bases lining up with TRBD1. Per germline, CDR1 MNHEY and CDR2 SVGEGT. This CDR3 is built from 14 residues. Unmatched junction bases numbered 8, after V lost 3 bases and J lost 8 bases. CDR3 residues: CASSYTRGQVTQYF. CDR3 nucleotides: TGTGCCAGCAGTTATACCAGGGGGCAGGTAACCCAGTACTTC.

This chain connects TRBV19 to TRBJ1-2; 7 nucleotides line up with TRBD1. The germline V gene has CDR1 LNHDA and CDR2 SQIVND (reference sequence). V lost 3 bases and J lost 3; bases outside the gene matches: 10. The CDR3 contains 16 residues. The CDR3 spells CASSIPTGIQDYGYTF. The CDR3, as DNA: TGTGCCAGTAGTATTCCGACAGGGATCCAAGACTATGGCTACACCTTC.

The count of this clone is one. This CDR3 is CASSEDPGVSNYGYTF. The CDR3 region has the DNA TGTGCCAGCAGTGAAGACCCCGGGGTGTCTAACTATGGCTACACCTTC. This chain joins TRBV6-1 and TRBJ1-2; D remains ambiguous. CDR3 size: 16 residues. Germline CDR1 and CDR2: MNHNS and SASEGT. V dropped 1 base and J dropped 0 bases, with 12 bases sitting between them.

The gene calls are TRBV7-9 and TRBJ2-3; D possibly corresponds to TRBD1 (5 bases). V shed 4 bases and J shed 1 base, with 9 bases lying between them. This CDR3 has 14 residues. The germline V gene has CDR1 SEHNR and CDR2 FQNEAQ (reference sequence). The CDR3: CASSYTTGTDTQYF. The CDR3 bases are TGTGCCAGCAGCTACACGACAGGCACAGATACGCAGTATTTT. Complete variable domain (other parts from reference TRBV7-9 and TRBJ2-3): DTGVSQNPRHKITKRGQNVTFRCDPISEHNRLYWYRQTLGQGPEFLTYFQNEAQLEKSRLLSDRFSAERPKGSFSTLEIQRTEQGDSAMYLCASSYTTGTDTQYFGPGTRLTVL.

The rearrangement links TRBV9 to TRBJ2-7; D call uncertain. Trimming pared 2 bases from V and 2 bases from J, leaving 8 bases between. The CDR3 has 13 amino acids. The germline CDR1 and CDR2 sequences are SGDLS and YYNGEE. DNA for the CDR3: TGTGCCAGCAGCGTTGACGGAGCCTACGAGCAGTACTTC. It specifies CASSVDGAYEQYF.